These T cell receptor beta chains were read from a single sample in a study of CD8 T cells in ankylosing spondylitis. TCRdb processed the 5' RACE reads anew with MiXCR; each CDR3 protein has one entry. The table records hundreds of thousands of distinct CDR3 sequences, roughly a quarter of them present only once. Sequencing was performed on blood, either unsorted or a sorted T cell fraction (not recorded which). These receptor sequences come from a male donor with ankylosing spondylitis. Each CDR3 is given with its conserved first and last residue. D genes are given only for firm matches. Clone size, where shown, is once, few, many, or a class for clones that have expanded.

TRBJ2-7 TRBV20-1 16 - - CSALRWGAQSTYEQYF TGCAGTGCCCTTAGGTGGGGGGCGCAATCAACCTACGAGCAGTACTTC
TRBJ2-3 TRBV11-2 18 TRBD2 - CASSFRMIAGGHTDTQYF TGTGCCAGCAGCTTCCGAATGATAGCGGGAGGACACACAGATACGCAGTATTTT
TRBJ2-1 TRBV6-1 16 TRBD2 - CASTAEYGRVENEQFF TGTGCCAGCACCGCCGAATACGGGAGGGTTGAGAATGAGCAGTTCTTC
TRBJ2-1 TRBV7-9 16 TRBD2 few CASSRIAGRSYNEQFF TGTGCCAGCAGCAGAATAGCGGGTAGATCCTACAATGAGCAGTTCTTC
TRBJ2-3 TRBV7-9 14 - - CASSYIQPTDTQYF TGTGCCAGCAGTTACATACAGCCCACAGATACGCAGTATTTT
TRBJ1-4 TRBV12-3/TRBV12-4 13 - - CASSTRQTEKLFF TGTGCCAGCAGTACCCGACAGACTGAAAAACTGTTTTTT
TRBJ1-4 TRBV3-1 14 - - CASSQHVSDEKLFF TGTGCCAGCAGCCAACACGTCAGTGATGAAAAACTGTTTTTT
TRBJ1-6 TRBV20-1 13 - - CSANGGSGSPLHF TGCAGTGCTAATGGGGGGAGTGGTTCACCCCTCCACTTT
TRBJ1-1 TRBV28 15 - - CASSLSGAMNTEAFF TGTGCCAGCAGTTTAAGCGGGGCTATGAACACTGAAGCTTTCTTT
TRBJ2-2 TRBV2 14 - - CASSVRQNTGELFF TGTGCCAGCAGTGTGAGACAGAACACCGGGGAGCTGTTTTTT
TRBJ1-1 TRBV29-1 12 - few CSAVPLGTEAFF TGCAGCGCGGTCCCCTTGGGAACTGAAGCTTTCTTT
TRBJ2-3 TRBV7-9 15 TRBD2 - CASSSSGGGTDTQYF TGTGCCAGCAGCTCTAGCGGAGGGGGCACAGATACGCAGTATTTT
TRBJ1-1 TRBV5-1 13 - few CASKEQTETEAFF TGCGCCAGCAAGGAACAAACGGAGACTGAAGCTTTCTTT
TRBJ1-2 TRBV5-1 17 - - CASSLAPGVQTNYGYTF TGCGCCAGCAGCTTGGCCCCAGGGGTGCAAACTAACTATGGCTACACCTTC
TRBJ2-2 TRBV20-1 13 - - CSARTPATGELFF TGCAGTGCTAGAACTCCCGCCACCGGGGAGCTGTTTTTT
TRBJ2-1 TRBV5-1 15 TRBD2 few CASKPAGGPSNEQFF TGCGCCAGCAAACCCGCGGGAGGGCCTTCAAATGAGCAGTTCTTC
TRBJ2-5 TRBV20-1 15 TRBD2 - CSARDRTSGRETQYF TGCAGTGCTAGAGATCGGACTAGCGGACGGGAGACCCAGTACTTC